The following is a TCR beta chain sequence with its context. The sample is drawn from a study of T cell changes during pregnancy in multiple sclerosis. Profiling relied on immunoSEQ multiplex PCR, and the TCRdb table lists in-frame clones only, not all of them. The table records around 50,000 clones, 85% to 90% of them present only once. The CDR3 extends over 12 amino acids. Germline V gene lookup returns CDR1 SGHTA and CDR2 FQGNSA. The ends were cut back, 5 bases at V and 4 bases at J, with 5 bases in the middle. The chain recombines TRBV7-2 with TRBJ2-2; the D is unclear. The sequence was collected from a female donor with multiple sclerosis, enrolled in a pregnancy study. The sample was CD8+ T cells from peripheral blood mononuclear cells, taken in the second trimester of pregnancy. The CDR3 sequence is CASSLITGELFF. The CDR3 nucleotides read TGTGCCAGCAGCCTAATCACCGGGGAGCTGTTTTTT. Supplemented by reference TRBV7-2 and TRBJ2-2, the full variable domain reads GAGVSQSPSNKVTEKGKDVELRCDPISGHTALYWYRQSLGQGLEFLIYFQGNSAPDKSGLPSDRFSAERTGGSVSTLTIQRTQQEDSAVYLCASSLITGELFFGEGSRLTVL.